What follows are 8 T cell receptor beta chains derived from one specimen sequenced in a study of Ad26.COV2.S vaccination and SARS-CoV-2 variants. Treatment denoted: some 19 received Ad26.COV2.S at low or high dose, single or two shots; 5 received placebo; per-sample allocation not given. Day 63 after the first injection of vaccine or placebo was the sampling time. Clones were read by immunoSEQ multiplex PCR, and TCRdb kept only the in-frame ones, dropping some. The sample consists of roughly 400,000 clones, over 80% of them appearing once. This material consisted of peripheral blood, taken in a trial of Ad26.COV2.S vaccine versus placebo. The receptors come from a person between 18 and 60 years old who received the Ad26.COV2.S COVID-19 vaccine or a placebo.

The chain joins TRBV12-3 or TRBV12-4 to TRBJ1-5, with a tentative D call TRBD1 (5 bases). This CDR3 comprises 13 residues. V lost 7 bases to trimming and J lost 4 bases, with 11 bases between them. Here the CDR3 reads CASTIGGNQPQHF. CDR3 bases: TGTGCCAGCACCATTGGGGGGAATCAGCCCCAGCATTTT.

The rearrangement joins TRBV24-1 to TRBJ1-2; tentatively, D is TRBD1 (6 bases). This CDR3 is 15 amino acids long. Trimming removed 10 bases at V and 6 bases at J, with 23 bases between. Germline V gene sequence: CDR1 KGHDR, CDR2 SFDVKD. The DNA of the CDR3 is TGTGCCACTATCGTCCCGGGGAGGGGGGGAAATGGCTACACCTTC. This translates into CATIVPGRGGNGYTF.

The chain carries TRBV10-2 and TRBJ1-2; D is unclear. Per germline, CDR1 WSHSY and CDR2 SAAADI. This CDR3 comprises 13 residues. Trimming took off 2 bases at V and 4 bases at J, with 8 bases between the two ends. As DNA, the CDR3 is TGCGCCAGCAGTGAGGTGAAGGGCTATGGCTACACCTTC. Its protein is CASSEVKGYGYTF.

J is TRBJ2-7 and V is TRBV9, with D possibly TRBD1 on 6 matching bases. The CDR3 runs to 15 residues. CDR1 SGDLS and CDR2 YYNGEE come from the germline V gene. With 0 bases removed from V and 2 bases from J, the gap between germline ends came to 12 bases. CDR3 nucleotides: TGTGCCAGCAGCGTAGATTGGGGGCCCACCTACGAGCAGTACTTC. Amino acid sequence: CASSVDWGPTYEQYF.

This clone showed up just once. The chain carries TRBV7-9 and TRBJ1-3, with no clear D. The germline V and J ends were trimmed by 1 base and 4 bases, with 11 bases remaining between them. In germline, CDR1 is SEHNR, CDR2 FQNEAQ (reference sequence). The CDR3 is made up of 15 amino acids. The DNA of the CDR3 is TGTGCCAGCAGCTTAGGTCCTCTGGGGGGAAACACCATATATTTT. Its protein is CASSLGPLGGNTIYF.

The V call is TRBV27, the J call TRBJ1-1; D is unresolved. Per germline, CDR1 MNHEY and CDR2 SMNVEV (reference sequence). The CDR3 runs 14 residues. The V end was cut by 5 bases, the J end by 1 base, with 11 bases between. CDR3 sequence reads: CASSSGWGNTEAFF. The CDR3 nucleotides read TGTGCCAGCAGTAGTGGGTGGGGGAACACTGAAGCTTTCTTT.

Turning to this clone: The junction and the germline gene differ at one end; a read error may be behind it. The chain has TRBV7-7 and TRBJ2-2; D unclear. The CDR3 sequence is 16 residues long. The germline V gene has CDR1 SSHAT and CDR2 FNYEAQ (reference sequence). The CDR3 DNA follows: TGTGCTAGCAGCCCTTGGGCCAATACGAACACCGGGGAGCTGTTTTTT. This gives the protein CASSPWANTNTGELFF. Using reference TRBV7-7 and TRBJ2-2 for the parts outside the CDR3, the full variable domain is GAGVSQSPRYKVTKRGQDVTLRCDPISSHATLYWYQQALGQGPEFLTYFNYEAQPDKSGLPSDRFSAERPEGSISTLTIQRTEQRDSAMYRCASSPWANTNTGELFFGEGSRLTVL.

The CDR3 bases are TGTGCCAGCAGTTTATTGAGGTCGGCGGCAGGGGGTGGCTACACCTTC. This encodes CASSLLRSAAGGGYTF. The chain is built from TRBV28 and TRBJ1-2, with TRBD1 identical over 7 bases. This CDR3 is built from 16 residues. CDR1 and CDR2 from the germline V gene are MDHEN and SYDVKM. Germline trimming cut 1 base from V and 7 bases from J; bases unmatched to any gene: 12.